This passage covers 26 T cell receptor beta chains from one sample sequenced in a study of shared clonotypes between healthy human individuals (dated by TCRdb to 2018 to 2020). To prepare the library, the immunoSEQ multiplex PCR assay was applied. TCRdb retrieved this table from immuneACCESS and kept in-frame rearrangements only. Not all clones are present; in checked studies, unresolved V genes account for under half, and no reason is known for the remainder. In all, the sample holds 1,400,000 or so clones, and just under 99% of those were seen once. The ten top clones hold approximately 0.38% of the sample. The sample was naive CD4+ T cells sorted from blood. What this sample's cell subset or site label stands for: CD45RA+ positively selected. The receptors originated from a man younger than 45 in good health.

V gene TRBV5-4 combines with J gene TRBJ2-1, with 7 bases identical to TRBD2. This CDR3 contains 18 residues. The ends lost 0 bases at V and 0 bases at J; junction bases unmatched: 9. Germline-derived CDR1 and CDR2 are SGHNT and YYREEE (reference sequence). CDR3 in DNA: TGTGCCAGCAGCTTGGCCAATTTAGCGGGTCACTCCTACAATGAGCAGTTCTTC. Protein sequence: CASSLANLAGHSYNEQFF.

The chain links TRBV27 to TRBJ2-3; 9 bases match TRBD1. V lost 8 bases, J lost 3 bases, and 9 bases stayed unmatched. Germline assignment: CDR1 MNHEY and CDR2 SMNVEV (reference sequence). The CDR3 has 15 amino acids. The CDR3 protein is CASGQTGGLTDTQYF. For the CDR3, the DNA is TGTGCCAGCGGACAGACAGGGGGGTTGACAGATACGCAGTATTTT.

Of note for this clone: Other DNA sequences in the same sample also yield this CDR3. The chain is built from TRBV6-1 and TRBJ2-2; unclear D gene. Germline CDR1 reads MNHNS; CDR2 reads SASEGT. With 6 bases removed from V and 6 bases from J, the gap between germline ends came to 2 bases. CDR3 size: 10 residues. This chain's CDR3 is CASRAGELFF. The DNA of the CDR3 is TGTGCCAGCAGAGCCGGGGAGCTGTTTTTT.

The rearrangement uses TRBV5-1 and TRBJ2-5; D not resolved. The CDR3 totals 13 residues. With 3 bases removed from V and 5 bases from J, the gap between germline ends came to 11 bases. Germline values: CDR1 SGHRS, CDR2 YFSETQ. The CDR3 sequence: CASSSDPLETQYF. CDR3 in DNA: TGCGCCAGCAGCTCGGACCCTTTGGAGACCCAGTACTTC.

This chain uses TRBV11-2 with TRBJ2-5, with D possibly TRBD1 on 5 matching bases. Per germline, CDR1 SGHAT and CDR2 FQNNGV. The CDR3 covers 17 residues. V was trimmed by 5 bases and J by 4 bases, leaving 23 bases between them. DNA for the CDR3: TGTGCCAGCAGCCAGGCCCACAGGCGAAGCTCAGGAGAGACCCAGTACTTC. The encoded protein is CASSQAHRRSSGETQYF.

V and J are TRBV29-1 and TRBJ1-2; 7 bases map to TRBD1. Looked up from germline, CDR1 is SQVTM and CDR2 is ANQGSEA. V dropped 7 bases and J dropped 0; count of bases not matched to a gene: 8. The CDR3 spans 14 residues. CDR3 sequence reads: CSARTGSTNYGYTF. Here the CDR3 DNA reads TGCAGCGCCCGGACAGGCTCTACTAACTATGGCTACACCTTC.

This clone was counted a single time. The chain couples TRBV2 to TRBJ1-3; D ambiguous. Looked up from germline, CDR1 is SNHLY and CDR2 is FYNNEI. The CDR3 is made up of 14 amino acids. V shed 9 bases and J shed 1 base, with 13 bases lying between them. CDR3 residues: CASHPGGSGNTIYF. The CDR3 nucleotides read TGTGCCAGTCACCCCGGAGGGTCTGGAAACACCATATATTTT.

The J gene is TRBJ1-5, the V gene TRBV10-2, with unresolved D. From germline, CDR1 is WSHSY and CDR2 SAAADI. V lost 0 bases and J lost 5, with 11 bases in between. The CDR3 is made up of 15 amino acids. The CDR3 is CASSESGPADQPQHF. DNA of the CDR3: TGCGCCAGCAGTGAGTCTGGGCCGGCGGATCAGCCCCAGCATTTT.

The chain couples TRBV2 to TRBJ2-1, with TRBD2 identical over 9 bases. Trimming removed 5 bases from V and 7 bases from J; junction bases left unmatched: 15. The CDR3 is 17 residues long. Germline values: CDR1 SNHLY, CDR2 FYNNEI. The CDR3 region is CASSRDLAGVSRNEQFF. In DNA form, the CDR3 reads TGTGCCAGCAGTCGCGATTTAGCGGGAGTCAGTCGGAATGAGCAGTTCTTC.

The CDR3, as DNA: TGTGCCAGCAGCTTGGGGACAGACCGTACCGGGGAGCTGTTTTTT. This codes for CASSLGTDRTGELFF. J is TRBJ2-2 and V is TRBV5-4, with D maybe TRBD1 (6 bases). Trimming removed 0 bases from V and 5 bases from J, with 11 bases in between. The CDR3 is 15 amino acids. The V gene's germline CDR1 is SGHNT and CDR2 YYREEE (reference sequence).

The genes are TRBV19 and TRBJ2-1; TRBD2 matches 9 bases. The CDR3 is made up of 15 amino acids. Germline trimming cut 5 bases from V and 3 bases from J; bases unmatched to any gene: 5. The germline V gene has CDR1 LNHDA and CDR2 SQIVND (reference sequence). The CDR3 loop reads CASSGGGRVYNEQFF. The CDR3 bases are TGTGCCAGTAGTGGGGGCGGGAGGGTCTACAATGAGCAGTTCTTC.

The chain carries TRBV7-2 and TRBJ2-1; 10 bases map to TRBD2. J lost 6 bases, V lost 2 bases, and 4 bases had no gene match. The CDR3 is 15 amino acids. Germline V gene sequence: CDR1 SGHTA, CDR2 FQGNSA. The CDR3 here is CASSLLAGASNEQFF. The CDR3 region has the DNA TGTGCCAGCAGCTTACTAGCGGGAGCTTCCAATGAGCAGTTCTTC.

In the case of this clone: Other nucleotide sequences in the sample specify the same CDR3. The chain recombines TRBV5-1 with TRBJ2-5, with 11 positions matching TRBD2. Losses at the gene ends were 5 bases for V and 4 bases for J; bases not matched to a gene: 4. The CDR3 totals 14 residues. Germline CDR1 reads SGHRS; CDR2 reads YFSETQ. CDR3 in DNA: TGCGCCAGCAGTCTAACTAGCGGGAGAGAGACCCAGTACTTC. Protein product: CASSLTSGRETQYF. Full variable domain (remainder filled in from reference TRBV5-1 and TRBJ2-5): KAGVTQTPRYLIKTRGQQVTLSCSPISGHRSVSWYQQTPGQGLQFLFEYFSETQRNKGNFPGRFSGRQFSNSRSEMNVSTLELGDSALYLCASSLTSGRETQYFGPGTRLLVL.

As DNA, the CDR3 is TGTGCCAGCAGAAAGGACGGCGGGGAGCTGTTTTTT. Protein: CASRKDGGELFF. This rearrangement joins TRBV2 to TRBJ2-2; no definite D call. This CDR3 has 12 amino acids. Trimming took off 6 bases at V and 7 bases at J, with 9 bases between the two ends. Looked up from germline, CDR1 is SNHLY and CDR2 is FYNNEI. The full variable domain, in which reference TRBV2 and TRBJ2-2 provide the parts outside the CDR3, is EPEVTQTPSHQVTQMGQEVILRCVPISNHLYFYWYRQILGQKVEFLVSFYNNEISEKSEIFDDQFSVERPDGSNFTLKIRSTKLEDSAMYFCASRKDGGELFFGEGSRLTVL.

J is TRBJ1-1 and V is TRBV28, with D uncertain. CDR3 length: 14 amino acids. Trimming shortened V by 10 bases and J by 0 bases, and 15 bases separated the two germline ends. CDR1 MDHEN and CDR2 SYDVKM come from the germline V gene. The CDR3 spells CATQIAQLNTEAFF. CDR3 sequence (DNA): TGTGCCACCCAGATCGCTCAGTTGAACACTGAAGCTTTCTTT.

CDR3 DNA sequence: TGTGCCAGCAGCGTGGACAGGGGACGTCAGCCCCAGCATTTT. It specifies CASSVDRGRQPQHF. This chain joins TRBV7-2 and TRBJ1-5; 9 bases align to TRBD1. This CDR3 spans 14 amino acids. V shed 5 bases, J shed 6 bases, and the junction held 5 bases outside the gene matches. Germline V CDR1 and CDR2: SGHTA, FQGNSA.

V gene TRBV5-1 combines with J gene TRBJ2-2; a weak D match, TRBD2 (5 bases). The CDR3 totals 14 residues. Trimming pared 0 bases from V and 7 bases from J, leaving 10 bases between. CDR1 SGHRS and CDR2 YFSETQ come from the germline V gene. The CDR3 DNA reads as TGCGCCAGCAGCTTGGCCGCCAGCGGCGGGGAGCTGTTTTTT. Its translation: CASSLAASGGELFF.

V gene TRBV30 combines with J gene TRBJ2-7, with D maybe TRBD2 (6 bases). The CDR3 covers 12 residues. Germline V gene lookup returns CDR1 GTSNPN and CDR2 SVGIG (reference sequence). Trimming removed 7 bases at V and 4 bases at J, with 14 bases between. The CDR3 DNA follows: TGTGCCTTACGGGACTTACTATACGAGCAGTACTTC. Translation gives CALRDLLYEQYF.

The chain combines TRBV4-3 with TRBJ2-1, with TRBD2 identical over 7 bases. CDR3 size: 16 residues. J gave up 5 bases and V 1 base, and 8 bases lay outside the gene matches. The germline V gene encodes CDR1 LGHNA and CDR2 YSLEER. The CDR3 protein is CASSQVGGGPNNEQFF. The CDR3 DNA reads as TGCGCCAGCAGCCAAGTTGGGGGGGGACCTAACAATGAGCAGTTCTTC.

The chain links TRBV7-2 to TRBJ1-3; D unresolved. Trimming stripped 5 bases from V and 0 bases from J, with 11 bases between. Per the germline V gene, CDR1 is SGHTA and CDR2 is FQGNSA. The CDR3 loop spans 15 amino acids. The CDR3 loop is CASSRAAYSGNTIYF. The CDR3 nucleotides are TGTGCCAGCAGCCGTGCAGCGTACTCTGGAAACACCATATATTTT. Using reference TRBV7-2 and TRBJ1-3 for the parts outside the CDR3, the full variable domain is GAGVSQSPSNKVTEKGKDVELRCDPISGHTALYWYRQSLGQGLEFLIYFQGNSAPDKSGLPSDRFSAERTGGSVSTLTIQRTQQEDSAVYLCASSRAAYSGNTIYFGEGSWLTVV.

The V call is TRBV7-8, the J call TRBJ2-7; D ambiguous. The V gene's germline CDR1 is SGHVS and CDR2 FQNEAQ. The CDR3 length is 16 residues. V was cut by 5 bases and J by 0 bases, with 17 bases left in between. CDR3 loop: CASSRTRIKPSYEQYF. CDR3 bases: TGTGCCAGCAGCCGGACCAGGATTAAGCCCTCCTACGAGCAGTACTTC.

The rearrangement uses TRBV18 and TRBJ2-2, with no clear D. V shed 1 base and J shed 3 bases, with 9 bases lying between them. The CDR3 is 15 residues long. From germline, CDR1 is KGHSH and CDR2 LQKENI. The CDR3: CASSPRVGYTGELFF. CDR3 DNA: TGTGCCAGCTCACCACGAGTTGGCTACACCGGGGAGCTGTTTTTT.

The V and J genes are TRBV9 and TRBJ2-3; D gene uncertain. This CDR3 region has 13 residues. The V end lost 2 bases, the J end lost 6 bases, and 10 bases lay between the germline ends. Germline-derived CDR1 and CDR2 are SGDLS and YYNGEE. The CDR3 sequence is CASSVRFLDTQYF. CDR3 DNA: TGTGCCAGCAGCGTTCGGTTTTTGGATACGCAGTATTTT.

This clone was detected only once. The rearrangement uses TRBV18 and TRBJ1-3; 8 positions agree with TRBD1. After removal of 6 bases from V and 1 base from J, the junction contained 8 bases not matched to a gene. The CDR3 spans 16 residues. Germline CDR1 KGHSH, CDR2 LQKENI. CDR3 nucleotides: TGTGCCAGCTCCCACACCGGGACAGGATCTGGAAACACCATATATTTT. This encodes CASSHTGTGSGNTIYF. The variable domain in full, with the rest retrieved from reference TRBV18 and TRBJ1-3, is NAGVMQNPRHLVRRRGQEARLRCSPMKGHSHVYWYRQLPEEGLKFMVYLQKENIIDESGMPKERFSAEFPKEGPSILRIQQVVRGDSAAYFCASSHTGTGSGNTIYFGEGSWLTVV.

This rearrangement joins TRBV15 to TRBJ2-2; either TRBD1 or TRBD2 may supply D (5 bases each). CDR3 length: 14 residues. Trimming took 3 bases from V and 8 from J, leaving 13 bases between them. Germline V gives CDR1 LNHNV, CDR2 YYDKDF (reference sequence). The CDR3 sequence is CATSRGSGTGELFF. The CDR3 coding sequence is TGTGCCACCAGCAGGGGATCAGGGACGGGGGAGCTGTTTTTT. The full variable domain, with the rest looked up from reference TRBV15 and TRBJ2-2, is DAMVIQNPRYQVTQFGKPVTLSCSQTLNHNVMYWYQQKSSQAPKLLFHYYDKDFNNEADTPDNFQSRRPNTSFCFLDIRSPGLGDTAMYLCATSRGSGTGELFFGEGSRLTVL.

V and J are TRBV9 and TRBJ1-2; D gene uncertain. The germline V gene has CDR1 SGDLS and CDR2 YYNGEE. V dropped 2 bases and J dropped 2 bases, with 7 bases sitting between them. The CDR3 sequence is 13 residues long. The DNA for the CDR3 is TGTGCCAGCAGCGTTAGAGTCAACTATGGCTACACCTTC. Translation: CASSVRVNYGYTF.